Following are 6 T cell receptor beta chains from one sample sequenced in a study of T-cell reconstitution after alpha-beta-depleted transplantation in children (dated by TCRdb to between 2015 and 2016). Receptor libraries were prepared by PCR. The sequencer was an Illumina HiSeq 2500. TCR libraries were prepared with molecular barcoding, using unique molecular identifiers to normalize TCRbeta repertoire quantification. Using fastp at Q25 and MiXCR, TCRdb reprocessed the public reads and kept productive beta chains. Identical CDR3 proteins give one entry, which carries the most common genes and DNA. The sample table contains about 980,000 distinct CDR3 sequences; only one count was recorded for roughly 29% of them. The top ten clones comprise around 30% of the sample. Sample treatment or condition, as interpreted from the label and publication: allogeneic hematopoietic cell transplantation with graft depleted of TCRalphabeta T cells and CD19 B cells.

Sample: PBMCs, mostly from graft donor cells, taken 360 days after TCRalphabeta/CD19-depleted stem cell transplant. These receptors were obtained from a boy under two years old who had a stem cell transplant for SCID, so the T cells may come from the graft donor.

V is TRBV7-9 and J is TRBJ1-1, with 10 bases matching TRBD1. CDR1 and CDR2 from the germline V gene are SEHNR and FQNEAQ (reference sequence). This CDR3 has 16 residues. J gave up 6 bases and V 2 bases, and 9 bases lay outside the gene matches. Here the CDR3 DNA reads TGTGCCAGCAGCTTAAAAGGGACAGGGGCAGGTCCTGAAGCTTTCTTT. This gives the protein CASSLKGTGAGPEAFF. The full variable domain, rest sourced from reference TRBV7-9 and TRBJ1-1, is DTGVSQNPRHKITKRGQNVTFRCDPISEHNRLYWYRQTLGQGPEFLTYFQNEAQLEKSRLLSDRFSAERPKGSFSTLEIQRTEQGDSAMYLCASSLKGTGAGPEAFFGQGTRLTVV.

The table lists this clonotype with a few counts. The rearrangement joins TRBV10-3 to TRBJ2-7, with 9 bases that match TRBD1. Germline values: CDR1 ENHRY, CDR2 SYGVKD. J gave up 2 bases and V 5 bases, and 4 bases lay outside the gene matches. The CDR3 covers 14 residues. CDR3 in amino acids: CAISTGTGTYEQYF. As DNA, the CDR3 is TGTGCCATCAGTACCGGGACAGGGACCTACGAGCAGTACTTC.

The V and J genes are TRBV9 and TRBJ2-3; 7 nucleotides agree with TRBD1. Looked up from germline, CDR1 is SGDLS and CDR2 is YYNGEE. J was trimmed by 0 bases and V by 4 bases; bases with no gene match: 8. The CDR3 has 16 amino acids. The CDR3 sequence: CASSFAGTVSTDTQYF. Here the CDR3 DNA reads TGTGCCAGCAGCTTCGCCGGGACAGTGAGCACAGATACGCAGTATTTT.

The sample holds a few counts of this clonotype. The chain recombines TRBV4-3 with TRBJ2-1; 8 nucleotides align to TRBD2. Germline V gene sequence: CDR1 LGHNA, CDR2 YSLEER. With V trimmed by 0 bases and J by 8 bases, 6 bases remained unmatched. This CDR3 is built from 15 residues. The chain's CDR3 is CASSQDGLAQDEQFF. In nucleotides, the CDR3 is TGCGCCAGCAGCCAAGATGGACTAGCACAGGATGAGCAGTTCTTC.

The rearrangement links TRBV5-1 to TRBJ2-3; TRBD1 might be the D (5 bases). CDR1 is SGHRS and CDR2 is YFSETQ in the germline V gene. The CDR3 length is 15 residues. Trimming took off 0 bases at V and 6 bases at J, with 14 bases between the two ends. The CDR3 DNA reads as TGCGCCAGCAGCTTGGCTCGGCAGGGATCGGATACGCAGTATTTT. Translating it yields CASSLARQGSDTQYF.

This clonotype was observed at least ten times. The chain carries TRBV29-1 and TRBJ2-3, with a possible D match to TRBD1 (5 bases). This CDR3 has 13 residues. The germline CDR1 and CDR2 sequences are SQVTM and ANQGSEA. The CDR3 here is CSVTGSRTDTQYF. CDR3 nucleotide sequence: TGCAGTGTAACAGGTTCCCGCACAGATACGCAGTATTTT.